This T cell receptor (beta chain) was observed in a study of T cells in Graves' hyperthyroidism and ophthalmopathy. Study results and limitations: Model-based prediction identified ophthalmopathy a median around seven months prior to its onset.

In this sample, this clonotype turned up a few times. Antigen: not known. TCR beta CDR3 sequences were amplified from RNA transcripts. TCR CDR3 regions were first amplified by RT-PCR with HTBI primers. A single record per CDR3 protein comes from TCRdb applying MiXCR to the multiplex PCR reads. The sample yields about 460,000 distinct CDR3 sequences, roughly 22% seen once. Trimming left V 7 bases short and J 9 bases short, with 13 bases between. The germline gives CDR1 SGHTA, CDR2 FQGNSA. The CDR3 consists of 12 residues. For ophthalmopathy patients, the Clinical Activity Score was at least 3 and the NOSPECS grade at least 4; duration was under 3 months. From more than 8 ml of fresh peripheral blood, PBMCs were isolated.

Sequenced sample: blood. The V and J genes are TRBV7-2 and TRBJ2-1; D uncertain. The source is a woman between 65 and 79 years old with Graves' ophthalmopathy. The CDR3, as DNA: TGTGCCAGCATCTCGAAGGTGGGTGAGCAGTTCTTC. It specifies CASISKVGEQFF.